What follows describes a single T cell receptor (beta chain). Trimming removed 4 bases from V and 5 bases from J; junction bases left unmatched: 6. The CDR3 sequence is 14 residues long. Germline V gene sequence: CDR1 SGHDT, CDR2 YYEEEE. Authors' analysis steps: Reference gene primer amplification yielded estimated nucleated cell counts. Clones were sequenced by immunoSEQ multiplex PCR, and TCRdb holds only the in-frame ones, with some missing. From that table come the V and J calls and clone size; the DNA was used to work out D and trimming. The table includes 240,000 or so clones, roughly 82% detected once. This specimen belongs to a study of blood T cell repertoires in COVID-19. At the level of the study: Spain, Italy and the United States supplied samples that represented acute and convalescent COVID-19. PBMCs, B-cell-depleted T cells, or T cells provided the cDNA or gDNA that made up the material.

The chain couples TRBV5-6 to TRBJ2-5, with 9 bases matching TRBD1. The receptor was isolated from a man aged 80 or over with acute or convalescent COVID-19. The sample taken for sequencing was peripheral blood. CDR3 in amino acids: CASSGRTGVETQYF. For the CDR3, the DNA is TGTGCCAGCAGCGGCCGGACAGGGGTGGAGACCCAGTACTTC.